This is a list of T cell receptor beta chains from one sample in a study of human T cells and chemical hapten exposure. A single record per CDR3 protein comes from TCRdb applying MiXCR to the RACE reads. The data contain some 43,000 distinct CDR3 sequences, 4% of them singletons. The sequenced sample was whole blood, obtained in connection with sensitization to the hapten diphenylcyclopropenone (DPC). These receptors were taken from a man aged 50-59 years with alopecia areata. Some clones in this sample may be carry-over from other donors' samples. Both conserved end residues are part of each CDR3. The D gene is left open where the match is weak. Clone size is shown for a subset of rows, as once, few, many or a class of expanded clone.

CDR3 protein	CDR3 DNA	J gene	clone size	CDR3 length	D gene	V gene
CSARVPAGVGNEQFF	TGCAGTGCTAGAGTTCCAGCGGGAGTGGGGAATGAGCAGTTCTTC	TRBJ2-1	many	15	TRBD2	TRBV20-1
CASSPPGGGLKKLFF	TGTGCCAGTAGTCCCCCCGGGGGGGGGCTAAAAAAACTGTTTTTT	TRBJ1-4	many	15	.	TRBV19
CASTRQYQETQYF	TGCGCCAGCACCCGGCAGTACCAAGAGACCCAGTACTTC	TRBJ2-5	many	13	.	TRBV10-2
CASSYPSAGRQYF	TGTGCCAGCAGTTACCCTTCCGCCGGGAGGCAGTATTTT	TRBJ2-3	many	13	.	TRBV6-5
CASSLAATQPQHF	TGTGCCAGCAGCTTAGCCGCCACCCAGCCCCAGCATTTT	TRBJ1-5	many	13	.	TRBV7-6
CASSPGLAGAEQFF	TGTGCCAGCAGCCCGGGACTAGCGGGAGCGGAGCAGTTCTTC	TRBJ2-1	few	14	TRBD2	TRBV6-1
CASSLRAGANVLTF	TGTGCCAGCAGTTTGAGGGCTGGGGCCAACGTCCTGACTTTC	TRBJ2-6	many	14	.	TRBV28
CASKIPSTSQFF	TGTGCCAGCAAAATCCCTTCGACTAGCCAGTTCTTC	TRBJ2-1	many	12	TRBD2	TRBV6-2/TRBV6-3
CASSSGLSGNTIYF	TGTGCCAGCAGTTCCGGGTTGTCTGGAAACACCATATATTTT	TRBJ1-3	many	14	.	TRBV28
CASSLVGYEQYF	TGCGCCAGCAGCTTGGTGGGGTACGAGCAGTACTTC	TRBJ2-7	many	12	.	TRBV5-1
CASSQGRVAFGNTIYF	TGTGCCAGCAGCCAGGGCAGGGTGGCATTCGGAAACACCATATATTTT	TRBJ1-3	many	16	.	TRBV3-1
CASSLYGPGGVNTEAFF	TGTGCCAGCAGTTTATATGGGCCTGGGGGTGTGAACACTGAAGCTTTCTTT	TRBJ1-1	many	17	.	TRBV27
CALSGSSYNEQFF	TGTGCCTTGAGCGGGAGCTCCTACAATGAGCAGTTCTTC	TRBJ2-1	.	13	TRBD2	TRBV30
CASTSRLEEQFF	TGTGCCAGCACGTCCCGGCTGGAGGAGCAGTTCTTC	TRBJ2-1	many	12	.	TRBV6-1
CASSQQAGQPQHF	TGTGCCAGCAGCCAACAAGCCGGGCAGCCCCAGCATTTT	TRBJ1-5	many	13	.	TRBV14
CASSQDRAPGLGEQFF	TGTGCCAGCAGCCAAGATAGGGCCCCGGGATTAGGTGAGCAGTTCTTC	TRBJ2-1	many	16	.	TRBV4-2
CASSLRDSSDTQYF	TGTGCCAGCAGTTTACGGGACAGTTCAGATACGCAGTATTTT	TRBJ2-3	.	14	TRBD1	TRBV27
CASSSRSDNSPLHF	TGTGCCAGCTCTTCGAGATCGGATAATTCACCCCTCCACTTT	TRBJ1-6	many	14	.	TRBV12-3/TRBV12-4
CASSQDLSRGRGQYF	TGCGCCAGCAGCCAAGATCTATCCCGGGGGCGGGGGCAGTACTTC	TRBJ2-7	many	15	.	TRBV4-1
CASKRGQYEQYF	TGTGCCAGCAAGAGGGGACAGTACGAGCAGTACTTC	TRBJ2-7	many	12	TRBD1	TRBV12-3/TRBV12-4
CSARDSAGPGNNEQSF	TGCAGTGCTAGAGATTCGGCGGGACCCGGGAACAATGAGCAGTCCTTC	TRBJ2-1	.	16	.	TRBV20-1
CASSQKQSSYEQYF	TGCGCCAGCAGCCAGAAGCAGAGCTCCTACGAGCAGTACTTC	TRBJ2-7	many	14	.	TRBV4-1
CASNQANYGYTF	TGTGCCAGCAATCAAGCTAACTATGGCTACACCTTC	TRBJ1-2	.	12	.	TRBV28
CASSSRETQYF	TGTGCCAGCTCATCCCGAGAGACCCAGTACTTC	TRBJ2-5	.	11	.	TRBV18
CSAGTSGKGHEQFF	TGCAGTGCAGGGACTAGCGGGAAGGGGCATGAGCAGTTCTTC	TRBJ2-1	many	14	TRBD2	TRBV20-1
CSVEDSAATQEDTQYF	TGCAGCGTTGAAGATTCGGCGGCCACTCAGGAAGATACGCAGTATTTT	TRBJ2-3	many	16	.	TRBV29-1
CASSLAGAGATEAFF	TGTGCCAGCAGCTTAGCGGGAGCAGGGGCCACTGAAGCTTTCTTT	TRBJ1-1	many	15	.	TRBV7-2
CASSFRTGHTDTQYF	TGTGCCAGCAGCTTTAGGACTGGACACACAGATACGCAGTATTTT	TRBJ2-3	many	15	.	TRBV7-9
CASSEGNTGELFF	TGTGCCAGCAGTGAAGGGAACACCGGGGAGCTGTTTTTT	TRBJ2-2	medium-sized	13	.	TRBV6-4
CASSLYEGETQYF	TGTGCCAGCAGCCTATACGAGGGAGAGACCCAGTACTTC	TRBJ2-5	many	13	.	TRBV27
CASSDSGQGADTQYF	TGTGCCAGCAGTGACTCGGGACAGGGGGCAGATACGCAGTATTTT	TRBJ2-3	many	15	TRBD1	TRBV6-4
CASSLALSGANVLTF	TGTGCCAGCAGCTTAGCTCTGTCTGGGGCCAACGTCCTGACTTTC	TRBJ2-6	many	15	.	TRBV11-2
CASSPQGVYYGYTF	TGTGCCAGCAGCCCCCAGGGGGTTTACTATGGCTACACCTTC	TRBJ1-2	many	14	TRBD1	TRBV25-1
CASSPGTGGTQPQHF	TGTGCCAGCAGCCCAGGGACAGGGGGCACTCAGCCCCAGCATTTT	TRBJ1-5	many	15	TRBD1	TRBV5-6
CASSLDSGRAPDTQYF	TGTGCCAGCAGCTTAGATAGCGGGAGGGCCCCAGATACGCAGTATTTT	TRBJ2-3	many	16	TRBD2	TRBV7-2
CASSFYTAGNGNEQFF	TGTGCCAGCAGCTTCTATACTGCAGGGAACGGTAATGAGCAGTTCTTC	TRBJ2-1	many	16	.	TRBV7-2
CASRRAGTDTQYF	TGTGCCAGCAGGAGGGCCGGAACAGATACGCAGTATTTT	TRBJ2-3	.	13	.	TRBV27
CASSSRTSGANEQFF	TGTGCCAGCAGTTCCCGGACTAGCGGGGCTAATGAGCAGTTCTTC	TRBJ2-1	.	15	TRBD2	TRBV28
CASSFPHGAGELFF	TGTGCCAGCAGCTTCCCTCATGGGGCCGGGGAGCTGTTTTTT	TRBJ2-2	many	14	.	TRBV5-5
CASSASGSRTDTQYF	TGTGCCAGCAGCGCGAGCGGGAGTCGTACAGATACGCAGTATTTT	TRBJ2-3	many	15	TRBD2	TRBV3-1
CASSWGQGGQPQHF	TGTGCCAGCAGCTGGGGACAGGGCGGGCAGCCCCAGCATTTT	TRBJ1-5	few	14	TRBD1	TRBV5-5
CASRDHPQGSYEQYF	TGTGCCAGCAGGGACCACCCACAGGGTTCCTACGAGCAGTACTTC	TRBJ2-7	many	15	.	TRBV6-1
CSFKRLAGVDTQYF	TGCAGCTTCAAGCGGCTAGCGGGAGTCGATACGCAGTATTTT	TRBJ2-3	many	14	TRBD2	TRBV29-1
CASSSRLAQHF	TGTGCCAGCAGCTCACGTCTGGCCCAGCATTTT	TRBJ1-5	many	11	.	TRBV6-1
CASSNFGTGTTDTQYF	TGTGCCAGCAGCAATTTCGGGACAGGCACCACAGATACGCAGTATTTT	TRBJ2-3	many	16	TRBD1	TRBV7-9
CASSVGGQGRGSQHF	TGTGCCAGCAGTGTCGGCGGACAGGGCCGGGGGTCCCAGCATTTT	TRBJ1-5	many	15	TRBD1	TRBV28
CSVRTVNYGYTF	TGCAGCGTTCGGACAGTAAACTATGGCTACACCTTC	TRBJ1-2	many	12	.	TRBV29-1
CASSPPARGGEQYF	TGTGCCAGCTCACCTCCCGCGAGGGGAGGCGAGCAGTACTTC	TRBJ2-7	.	14	.	TRBV18
CSTADSYNEQFF	TGCAGCACCGCCGACAGTTACAATGAGCAGTTCTTC	TRBJ2-1	many	12	.	TRBV29-1
CASSQDLAGGPDTQYF	TGCGCCAGCAGCCAAGATCTAGCGGGAGGGCCAGATACGCAGTATTTT	TRBJ2-3	few	16	TRBD2	TRBV4-3
CASSASRDSSSYNEQFF	TGTGCCAGCAGCGCGAGCCGGGATTCGAGCTCCTACAATGAGCAGTTCTTC	TRBJ2-1	.	17	.	TRBV11-2
CSVEAVGSGFF	TGCAGCGTTGAGGCGGTCGGGAGCGGGTTCTTC	TRBJ2-1	many	11	.	TRBV29-1
CASSLGEQRQSSYNEQFF	TGCGCCAGCAGCCTGGGGGAGCAGAGACAGTCTAGCTACAATGAGCAGTTCTTC	TRBJ2-1	many	18	.	TRBV5-1
CAISGREVGTDTQYF	TGTGCCATCAGTGGGAGGGAGGTCGGCACAGATACGCAGTATTTT	TRBJ2-3	many	15	.	TRBV10-3
CASGYEGLGGTEQYF	TGTGCCAGCGGTTACGAAGGCCTGGGAGGGACCGAGCAGTACTTC	TRBJ2-7	.	15	TRBD2	TRBV6-6